The source of this T cell receptor (beta chain) is a study of blood T cells in healthy people across ages. As for the study in general: Using template switching, researchers captured about one barcoded beta molecule for each two T cells.

Isolation recovered at least 7 million PBMCs from every sample. There are a few counts of this clonotype. Alongside a J-beta primer mix, a sample-barcoded 5' primer served in a second PCR lasting about 7 to 12 cycles. TCRdb reprocessed the 5' RACE reads with MiXCR, giving one entry per CDR3 protein. The table has 850,000 to 1,000,000 distinct CDR3 sequences, approximately 49% seen once. The germline gives CDR1 SGHRS, CDR2 YFSETQ. The CDR3 totals 15 residues. Losses at the gene ends were 2 bases for V and 0 bases for J; bases not matched to a gene: 3. V usage is TRBV5-1 and J usage is TRBJ2-5; 8 bases match TRBD2. Sequenced sample: blood. The TCR sequence derives from a man aged 30 to 39 in good health. This CDR3 is CASSLSGGHQETQYF. In DNA form, the CDR3 reads TGCGCCAGCAGCTTAAGCGGGGGACACCAAGAGACCCAGTACTTC.